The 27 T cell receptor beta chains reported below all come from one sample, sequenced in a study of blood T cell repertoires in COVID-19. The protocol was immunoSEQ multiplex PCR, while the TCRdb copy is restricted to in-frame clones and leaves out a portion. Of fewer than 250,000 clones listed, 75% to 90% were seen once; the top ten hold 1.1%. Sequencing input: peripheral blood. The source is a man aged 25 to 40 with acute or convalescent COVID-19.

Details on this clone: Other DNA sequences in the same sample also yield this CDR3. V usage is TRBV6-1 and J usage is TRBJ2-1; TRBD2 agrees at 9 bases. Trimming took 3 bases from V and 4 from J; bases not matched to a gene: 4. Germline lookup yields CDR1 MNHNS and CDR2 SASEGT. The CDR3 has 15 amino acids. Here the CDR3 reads CASSEGLARYNEQFF. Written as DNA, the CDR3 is TGTGCCAGCAGTGAGGGACTAGCTAGGTACAATGAGCAGTTCTTC.

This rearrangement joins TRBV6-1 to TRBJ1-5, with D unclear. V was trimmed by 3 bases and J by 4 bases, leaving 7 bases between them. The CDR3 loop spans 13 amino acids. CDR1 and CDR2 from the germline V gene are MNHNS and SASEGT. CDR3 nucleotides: TGTGCCAGCAGTGAGGCCCGTAATCAGCCCCAGCATTTT. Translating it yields CASSEARNQPQHF.

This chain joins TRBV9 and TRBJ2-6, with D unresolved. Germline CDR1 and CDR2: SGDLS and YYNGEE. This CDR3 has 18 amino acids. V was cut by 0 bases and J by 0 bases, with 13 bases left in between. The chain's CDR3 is CASSVAPSVASGANVLTF. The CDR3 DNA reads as TGTGCCAGCAGCGTAGCCCCCAGTGTGGCCTCTGGGGCCAACGTCCTGACTTTC.

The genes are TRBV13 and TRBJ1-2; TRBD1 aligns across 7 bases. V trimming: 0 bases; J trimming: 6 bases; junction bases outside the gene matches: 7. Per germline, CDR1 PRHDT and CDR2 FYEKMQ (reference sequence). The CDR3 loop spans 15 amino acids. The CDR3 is CASSLGRVRGNGYTF. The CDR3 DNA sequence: TGTGCCAGCAGCTTAGGCCGAGTCAGGGGGAATGGCTACACCTTC.

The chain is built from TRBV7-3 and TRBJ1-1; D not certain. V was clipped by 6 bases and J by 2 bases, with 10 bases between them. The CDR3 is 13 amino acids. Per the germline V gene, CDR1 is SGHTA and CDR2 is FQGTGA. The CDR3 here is CASSRQSNTEAFF. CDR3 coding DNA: TGTGCCAGCAGTCGACAATCCAACACTGAAGCTTTCTTT.

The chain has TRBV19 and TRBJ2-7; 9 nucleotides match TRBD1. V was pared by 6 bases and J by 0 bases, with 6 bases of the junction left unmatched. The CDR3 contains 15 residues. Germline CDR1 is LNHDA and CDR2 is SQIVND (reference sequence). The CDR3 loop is CASRPGQGSSYEQYF. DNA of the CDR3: TGTGCCAGTAGACCGGGACAGGGAAGCTCCTACGAGCAGTACTTC.

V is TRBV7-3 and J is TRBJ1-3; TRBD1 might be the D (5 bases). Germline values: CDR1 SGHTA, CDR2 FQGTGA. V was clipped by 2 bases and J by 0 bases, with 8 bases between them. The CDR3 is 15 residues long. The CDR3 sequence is CASSLSDSSGNTIYF. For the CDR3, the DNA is TGTGCCAGCAGCTTATCCGACAGCTCTGGAAACACCATATATTTT. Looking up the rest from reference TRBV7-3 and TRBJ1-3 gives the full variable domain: GAGVSQTPSNKVTEKGKYVELRCDPISGHTALYWYRQSLGQGPEFLIYFQGTGAADDSGLPNDRFFAVRPEGSVSTLKIQRTERGDSAVYLCASSLSDSSGNTIYFGEGSWLTVV.

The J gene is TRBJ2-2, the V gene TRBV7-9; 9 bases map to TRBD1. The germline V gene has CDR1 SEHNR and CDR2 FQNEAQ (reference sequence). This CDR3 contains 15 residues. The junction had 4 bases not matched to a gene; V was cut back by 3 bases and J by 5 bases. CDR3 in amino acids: CASSFRTGVTGELFF. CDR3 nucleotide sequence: TGTGCCAGCAGCTTTCGGACAGGGGTAACCGGGGAGCTGTTTTTT. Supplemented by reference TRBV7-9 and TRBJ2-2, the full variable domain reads DTGVSQNPRHKITKRGQNVTFRCDPISEHNRLYWYRQTLGQGPEFLTYFQNEAQLEKSRLLSDRFSAERPKGSFSTLEIQRTEQGDSAMYLCASSFRTGVTGELFFGEGSRLTVL.

CDR3 bases: TGTGCCAGCAGCTTCGACAGAAATCAGCCCCAGCATTTT. Translating gives CASSFDRNQPQHF. V usage is TRBV5-8 and J usage is TRBJ1-5, with D perhaps matching TRBD1 (5 bases). The germline V gene encodes CDR1 SGHTS and CDR2 YDEGEE. The CDR3 runs 13 residues. The ends were cut back, 2 bases at V and 4 bases at J, with 7 bases in the middle.

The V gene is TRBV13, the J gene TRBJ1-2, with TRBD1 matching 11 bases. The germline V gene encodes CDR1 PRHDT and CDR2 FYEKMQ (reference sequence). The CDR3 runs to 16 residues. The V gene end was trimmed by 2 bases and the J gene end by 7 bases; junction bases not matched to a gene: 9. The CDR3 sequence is CASSLITGQGVLGYTF. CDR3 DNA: TGTGCCAGCAGCTTAATAACGGGACAGGGGGTTCTTGGCTACACCTTC.

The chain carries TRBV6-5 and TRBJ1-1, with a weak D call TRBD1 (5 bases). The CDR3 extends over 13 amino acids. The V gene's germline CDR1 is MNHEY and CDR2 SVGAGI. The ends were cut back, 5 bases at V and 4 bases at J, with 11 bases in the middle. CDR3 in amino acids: CASSQGRGTEAFF. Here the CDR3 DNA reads TGTGCCAGCAGTCAGGGCCGTGGCACTGAAGCTTTCTTT.

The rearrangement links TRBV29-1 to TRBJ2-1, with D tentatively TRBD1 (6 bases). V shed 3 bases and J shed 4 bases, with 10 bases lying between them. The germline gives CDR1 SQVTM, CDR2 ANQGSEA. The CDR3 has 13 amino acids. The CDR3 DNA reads TGCAGCGTTGATATAGGGGGATACAATGAGCAGTTCTTC. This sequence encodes CSVDIGGYNEQFF.

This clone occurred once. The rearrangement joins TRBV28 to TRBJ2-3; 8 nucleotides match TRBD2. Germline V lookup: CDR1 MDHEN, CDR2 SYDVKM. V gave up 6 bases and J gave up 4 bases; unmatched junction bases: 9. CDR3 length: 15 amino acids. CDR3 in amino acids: CASRGQGLVPDTQYF. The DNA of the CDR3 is TGTGCCAGCAGGGGGCAGGGACTAGTTCCAGATACGCAGTATTTT.

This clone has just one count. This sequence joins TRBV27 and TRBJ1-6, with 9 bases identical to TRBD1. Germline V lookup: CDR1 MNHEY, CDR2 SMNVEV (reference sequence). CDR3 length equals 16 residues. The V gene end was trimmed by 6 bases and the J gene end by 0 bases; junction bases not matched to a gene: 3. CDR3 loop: CASRDRGSSYNSPLHF. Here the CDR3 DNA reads TGTGCCAGCAGAGACAGGGGGAGCTCCTATAATTCACCCCTCCACTTT.

The CDR3 sequence is CASSELSTEAFF. The CDR3 nucleotides are TGCGCCAGCAGTGAGCTGAGCACTGAAGCTTTCTTT. The chain combines TRBV10-2 with TRBJ1-1; D is uncertain. Germline lookup yields CDR1 WSHSY and CDR2 SAAADI. V was cut by 2 bases and J by 4 bases, with 5 bases left in between. This CDR3 has 12 residues.

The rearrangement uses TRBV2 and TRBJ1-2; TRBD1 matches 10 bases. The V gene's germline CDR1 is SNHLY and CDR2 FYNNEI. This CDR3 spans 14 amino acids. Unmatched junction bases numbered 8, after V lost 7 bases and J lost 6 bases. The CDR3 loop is CASNRDRGTDGYTF. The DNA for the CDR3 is TGTGCCAGCAATCGGGACAGGGGTACCGATGGCTACACCTTC.

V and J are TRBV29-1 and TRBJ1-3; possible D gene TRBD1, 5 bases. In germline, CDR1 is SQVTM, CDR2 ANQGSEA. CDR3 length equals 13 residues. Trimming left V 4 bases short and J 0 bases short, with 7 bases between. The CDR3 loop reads CSVGDFSGNTIYF. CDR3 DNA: TGCAGCGTTGGGGACTTCTCTGGAAACACCATATATTTT.

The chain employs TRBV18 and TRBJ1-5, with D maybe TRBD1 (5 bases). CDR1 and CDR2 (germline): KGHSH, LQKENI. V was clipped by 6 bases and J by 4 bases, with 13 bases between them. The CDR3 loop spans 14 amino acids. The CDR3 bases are TGTGCCAGCTCTCAACTCGACAGAAATCAGCCCCAGCATTTT. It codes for CASSQLDRNQPQHF.

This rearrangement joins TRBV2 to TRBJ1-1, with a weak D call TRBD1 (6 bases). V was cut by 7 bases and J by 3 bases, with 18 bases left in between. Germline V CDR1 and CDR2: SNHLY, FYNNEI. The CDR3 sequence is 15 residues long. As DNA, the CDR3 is TGTGCCAGCAACCCTTGGACAGCGGGGGACACTGAAGCTTTCTTT. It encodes CASNPWTAGDTEAFF.

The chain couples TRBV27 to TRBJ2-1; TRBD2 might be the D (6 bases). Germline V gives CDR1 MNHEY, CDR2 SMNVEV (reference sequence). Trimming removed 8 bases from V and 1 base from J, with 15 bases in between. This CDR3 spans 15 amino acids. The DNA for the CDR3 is TGTGCCAGCCGCCCCGGGACTGGATCCTACAATGAGCAGTTCTTC. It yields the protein CASRPGTGSYNEQFF.

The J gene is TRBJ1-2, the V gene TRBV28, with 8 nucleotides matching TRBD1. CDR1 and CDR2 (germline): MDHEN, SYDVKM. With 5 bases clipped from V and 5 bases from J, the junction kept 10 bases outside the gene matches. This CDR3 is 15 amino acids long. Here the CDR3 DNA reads TGTGCCAGCAGTGTACAGGACAGGGTGTTATATGGCTACACCTTC. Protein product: CASSVQDRVLYGYTF.

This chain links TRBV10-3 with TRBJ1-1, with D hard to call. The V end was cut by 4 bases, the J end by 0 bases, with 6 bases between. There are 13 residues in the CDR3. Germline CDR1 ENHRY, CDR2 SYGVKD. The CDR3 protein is CAISAKMNTEAFF. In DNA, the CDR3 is TGTGCCATCAGTGCTAAGATGAACACTGAAGCTTTCTTT.

The CDR3 sequence is CASSFRGAGGQETQYF. CDR3 sequence (DNA): TGTGCCAGCAGCTTCCGTGGTGCGGGGGGCCAAGAGACCCAGTACTTC. This chain uses TRBV9 with TRBJ2-5; 8 nucleotides agree with TRBD2. This CDR3 spans 16 amino acids. Unmatched junction bases numbered 9, after V lost 4 bases and J lost 1 base. Germline V gives CDR1 SGDLS, CDR2 YYNGEE.

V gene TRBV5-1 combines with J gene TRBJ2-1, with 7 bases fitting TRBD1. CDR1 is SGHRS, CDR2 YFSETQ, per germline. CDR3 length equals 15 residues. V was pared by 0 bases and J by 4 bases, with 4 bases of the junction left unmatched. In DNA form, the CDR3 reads TGCGCCAGCAGCTTGGATACAGGGGAATACAATGAGCAGTTCTTC. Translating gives CASSLDTGEYNEQFF. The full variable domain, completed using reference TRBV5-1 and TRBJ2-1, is KAGVTQTPRYLIKTRGQQVTLSCSPISGHRSVSWYQQTPGQGLQFLFEYFSETQRNKGNFPGRFSGRQFSNSRSEMNVSTLELGDSALYLCASSLDTGEYNEQFFGPGTRLTVL.

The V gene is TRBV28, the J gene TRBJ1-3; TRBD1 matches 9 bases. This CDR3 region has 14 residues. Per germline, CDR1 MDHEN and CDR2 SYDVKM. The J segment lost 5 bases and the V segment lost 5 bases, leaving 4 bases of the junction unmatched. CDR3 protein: CASSPQGARNTIYF. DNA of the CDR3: TGTGCCAGCAGTCCACAGGGGGCAAGAAACACCATATATTTT.

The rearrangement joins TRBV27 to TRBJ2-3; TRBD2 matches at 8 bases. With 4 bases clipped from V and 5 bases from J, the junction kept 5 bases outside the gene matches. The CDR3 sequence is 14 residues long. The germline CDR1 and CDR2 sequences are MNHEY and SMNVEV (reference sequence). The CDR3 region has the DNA TGTGCCAGCAGTTCTCTTCTAGCGGGAGATACGCAGTATTTT. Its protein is CASSSLLAGDTQYF.

This chain's CDR3 is CASRRTSANTDTQYF. In DNA, the CDR3 is TGTGCCAGTAGGAGGACTAGTGCAAACACAGATACGCAGTATTTT. The V gene is TRBV19, the J gene TRBJ2-3, with 7 bases lining up with TRBD2. The CDR3 totals 15 residues. Germline V gene sequence: CDR1 LNHDA, CDR2 SQIVND (reference sequence). Trimming at V came to 6 bases and at J to 2 bases, leaving 8 bases not matched to a gene. Variable domain in full (rest from reference TRBV19 and TRBJ2-3): DGGITQSPKYLFRKEGQNVTLSCEQNLNHDAMYWYRQDPGQGLRLIYYSQIVNDFQKGDIAEGYSVSREKKESFPLTVTSAQKNPTAFYLCASRRTSANTDTQYFGPGTRLTVL.